Below, 14 T cell receptor beta chains from the same sample are listed, as sequenced in a study of OX40 agonist ivuxolimab in advanced cancers. Repertoires were generated with immunoSEQ multiplex PCR, while TCRdb's copy carries only in-frame clones and drops some. The sample yields approximately 49,000 clones, roughly 80% seen once. The material sequenced was CD4+ or CD8+ T cells sorted from blood, taken in a trial of the OX40 agonist ivuxolimab. The receptors originated from an adult with an advanced solid tumor such as melanoma, head and neck, liver or kidney cancer.

The V gene is TRBV9, the J gene TRBJ1-1; D is uncertain. The CDR3 extends over 14 amino acids. Trimming pared 3 bases from V and 4 bases from J, leaving 13 bases between. CDR1 is SGDLS and CDR2 is YYNGEE in the germline V gene. CDR3 bases: TGTGCCAGCAGCGCAGCCCAGTCCATCACTGAAGCTTTCTTT. Its translation is CASSAAQSITEAFF.

The chain has TRBV7-2 and TRBJ2-7; D ambiguous. The CDR3 sequence is 13 residues long. Trimming pared 5 bases from V and 6 bases from J, leaving 14 bases between. In germline, CDR1 is SGHTA, CDR2 FQGNSA. CDR3 sequence reads: CASSRLYAGEQYF. The CDR3 coding sequence is TGTGCCAGCAGCCGACTGTACGCCGGCGAGCAGTACTTC.

V usage is TRBV11-1 and J usage is TRBJ2-1, with 12 bases fitting TRBD2. This CDR3 comprises 16 residues. Trimming took 4 bases from V and 8 from J; bases not matched to a gene: 9. Germline loops: CDR1 SGHAT, CDR2 FQDESV (reference sequence). This chain's CDR3 is CASSSRLAGAWDEQFF. CDR3 sequence (DNA): TGTGCCAGCAGCTCAAGACTAGCGGGAGCTTGGGATGAGCAGTTCTTC.

The CDR3, as DNA: TGTGCCAGCAAGGCTAGAACCACAGATACGCAGTATTTT. Translation gives CASKARTTDTQYF. The V call is TRBV5-4, the J call TRBJ2-3; D gene unclear. Germline V CDR1 and CDR2: SGHNT, YYREEE (reference sequence). V shed 6 bases and J shed 2 bases, with 10 bases lying between them. The CDR3 contains 13 residues.

This chain links TRBV9 with TRBJ1-2, with 7 bases that match TRBD1. Germline CDR1 reads SGDLS; CDR2 reads YYNGEE. J was trimmed by 3 bases and V by 2 bases; bases with no gene match: 1. This CDR3 comprises 13 residues. The CDR3 loop reads CASSVGTDYGYTF. The CDR3, as DNA: TGTGCCAGCAGCGTCGGGACAGACTATGGCTACACCTTC.

Here the CDR3 DNA reads TGTGCCAGCAGTGAAGCTCACAGGGGTAGTGGCAATGAGCAGTTCTTC. Translating it yields CASSEAHRGSGNEQFF. The chain employs TRBV2 and TRBJ2-1, with 7 nucleotides matching TRBD1. The V and J ends lost 0 bases and 6 bases, in that order; junction bases with no gene match: 8. Germline V CDR1 and CDR2: SNHLY, FYNNEI. The length of the CDR3 is 16 residues.

The V and J genes are TRBV5-4 and TRBJ2-3, with 11 bases that match TRBD2. The germline V gene encodes CDR1 SGHNT and CDR2 YYREEE (reference sequence). V was clipped by 4 bases and J by 2 bases; unmatched bases: 9. The CDR3 consists of 17 residues. CDR3 sequence reads: CASSPGTSGVVTDTQYF. The CDR3 region has the DNA TGTGCCAGCAGCCCGGGGACTAGCGGAGTAGTCACAGATACGCAGTATTTT.

CDR3: CASSLDRETEAFF. The DNA for the CDR3 is TGCGCCAGCAGCTTGGACAGGGAGACTGAAGCTTTCTTT. The chain is built from TRBV5-1 and TRBJ1-1; D possibly corresponds to TRBD1 (6 bases). The length of the CDR3 is 13 residues. The V and J ends lost 0 bases and 5 bases respectively, with 8 bases between them. Germline V gene data show CDR1 as SGHRS and CDR2 as YFSETQ.

The chain combines TRBV30 with TRBJ2-6, with D maybe TRBD2 (5 bases). The V and J ends lost 4 bases and 1 base respectively, with 11 bases between them. This CDR3 is built from 15 residues. CDR1 is GTSNPN, CDR2 SVGIG, per germline (reference sequence). The CDR3 loop is CAWNTGESGANVLTF. The CDR3 coding sequence is TGTGCCTGGAACACCGGGGAATCTGGGGCCAACGTCCTGACTTTC.

The rearrangement links TRBV10-3 to TRBJ2-1, with 13 bases identical to TRBD2. Unmatched junction bases numbered 4, after V lost 6 bases and J lost 8 bases. The CDR3 contains 14 residues. Germline lookup yields CDR1 ENHRY and CDR2 SYGVKD. The CDR3 bases are TGTGCCATCAGGGGGACTAGCGGGAACCATGAGCAGTTCTTC. This sequence encodes CAIRGTSGNHEQFF.

The V gene is TRBV10-3, the J gene TRBJ2-5, with TRBD1 as a possible D gene (6 bases). Germline V gene lookup returns CDR1 ENHRY and CDR2 SYGVKD. V lost 6 bases and J 3 bases, leaving 14 bases between the germline ends. This CDR3 is built from 14 residues. The CDR3 spells CAIRPGTSEETQYF. CDR3 DNA: TGTGCCATCAGACCCGGGACAAGTGAAGAGACCCAGTACTTC.

The chain combines TRBV11-2 with TRBJ2-3; TRBD1 matches 8 bases. Germline loops: CDR1 SGHAT, CDR2 FQNNGV. V trimming: 1 base; J trimming: 3 bases; junction bases outside the gene matches: 3. The CDR3 is 15 residues long. As DNA, the CDR3 is TGTGCCAGCAGCTTAGGACAGGGGTGGACAGATACGCAGTATTTT. Protein: CASSLGQGWTDTQYF.

This clone was detected once. The V and J genes are TRBV5-1 and TRBJ2-7; D is unresolved. Germline CDR1 SGHRS, CDR2 YFSETQ. V was pared by 0 bases and J by 5 bases, with 12 bases between. The CDR3 consists of 14 residues. CDR3 DNA: TGCGCCAGCAGCTTGGTCCCGGGCCCCGACGAGCAGTACTTC. It is translated as CASSLVPGPDEQYF. The full variable domain, its missing parts supplied by reference TRBV5-1 and TRBJ2-7, is KAGVTQTPRYLIKTRGQQVTLSCSPISGHRSVSWYQQTPGQGLQFLFEYFSETQRNKGNFPGRFSGRQFSNSRSEMNVSTLELGDSALYLCASSLVPGPDEQYFGPGTRLTVT.

The rearrangement uses TRBV9 and TRBJ2-5; the match to TRBD2 covers 7 bases. After removal of 3 bases from V and 6 bases from J, the junction contained 17 bases not matched to a gene. The germline V gene encodes CDR1 SGDLS and CDR2 YYNGEE. The length of the CDR3 is 17 residues. The CDR3 loop is CASSAQLGLDGWKTQYF. In DNA, the CDR3 is TGTGCCAGCAGCGCCCAACTCGGACTAGACGGGTGGAAGACCCAGTACTTC. Together with reference TRBV9 and TRBJ2-5, the CDR3 gives the full variable domain: DSGVTQTPKHLITATGQRVTLRCSPRSGDLSVYWYQQSLDQGLQFLIQYYNGEERAKGNILERFSAQQFPDLHSELNLSSLELGDSALYFCASSAQLGLDGWKTQYFGPGTRLLVL.